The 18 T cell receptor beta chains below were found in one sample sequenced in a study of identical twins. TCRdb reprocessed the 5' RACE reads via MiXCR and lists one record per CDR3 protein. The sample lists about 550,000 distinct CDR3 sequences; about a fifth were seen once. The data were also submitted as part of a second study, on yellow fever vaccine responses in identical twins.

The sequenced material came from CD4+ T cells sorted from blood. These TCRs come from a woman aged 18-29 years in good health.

For the CDR3, the DNA is TGTGCCAGCAGTTTAGAGAGGGGTGAGCAGCCCCAGCATTTT. It specifies CASSLERGEQPQHF. The chain is built from TRBV12-3 or TRBV12-4 and TRBJ1-5, with D possibly TRBD1 on 5 matching bases. Trimming stripped 1 base from V and 7 bases from J, with 11 bases between. The CDR3 extends over 14 amino acids.

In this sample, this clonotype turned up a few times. CDR3 nucleotides: TGTGCCAGCAGCCCGAACGTGGGACTAGCGGAAAGCACAGATACGCAGTATTTT. This codes for CASSPNVGLAESTDTQYF. The J gene is TRBJ2-3, the V gene TRBV7-3, with 11 bases matching TRBD2. From germline, CDR1 is SGHTA and CDR2 FQGTGA. The junction had 10 bases not matched to a gene; V was cut back by 5 bases and J by 0 bases. CDR3 length: 18 amino acids.

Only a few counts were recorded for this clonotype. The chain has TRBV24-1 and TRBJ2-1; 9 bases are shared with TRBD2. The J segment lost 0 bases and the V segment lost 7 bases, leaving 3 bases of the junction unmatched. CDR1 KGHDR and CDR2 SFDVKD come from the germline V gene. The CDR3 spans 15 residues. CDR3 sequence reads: CATRTAGGSYNEQFF. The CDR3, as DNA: TGTGCCACCAGGACAGCGGGGGGCTCCTACAATGAGCAGTTCTTC.

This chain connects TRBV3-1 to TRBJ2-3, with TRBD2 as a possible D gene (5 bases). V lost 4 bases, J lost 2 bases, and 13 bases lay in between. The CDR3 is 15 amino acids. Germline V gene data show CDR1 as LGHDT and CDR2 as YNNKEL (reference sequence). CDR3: CASSRGSYFTDTQYF. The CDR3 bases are TGTGCCAGCAGCCGTGGGAGTTACTTCACAGATACGCAGTATTTT.

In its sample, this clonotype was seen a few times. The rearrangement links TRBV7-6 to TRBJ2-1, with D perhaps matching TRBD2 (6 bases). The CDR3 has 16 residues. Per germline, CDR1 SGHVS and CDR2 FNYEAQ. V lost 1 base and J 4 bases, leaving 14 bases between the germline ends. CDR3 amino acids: CASSLEDYLGYNEQFF. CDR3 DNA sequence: TGTGCCAGCAGCTTAGAGGACTATTTGGGTTACAATGAGCAGTTCTTC.

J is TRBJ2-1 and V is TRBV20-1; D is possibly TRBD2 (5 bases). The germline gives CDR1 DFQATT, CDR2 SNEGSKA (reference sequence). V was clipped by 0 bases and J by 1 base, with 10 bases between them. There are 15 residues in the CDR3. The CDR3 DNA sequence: TGCAGTGCTAGAGACCGAGCGGAGTCCTACAATGAGCAGTTCTTC. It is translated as CSARDRAESYNEQFF.

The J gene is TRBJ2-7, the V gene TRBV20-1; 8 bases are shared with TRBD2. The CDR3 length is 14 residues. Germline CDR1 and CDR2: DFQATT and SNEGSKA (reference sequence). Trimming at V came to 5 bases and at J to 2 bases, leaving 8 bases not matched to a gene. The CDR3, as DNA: TGCAGTGCTTTTGGACTAGCTTCCGCCTACGAGCAGTACTTC. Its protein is CSAFGLASAYEQYF.

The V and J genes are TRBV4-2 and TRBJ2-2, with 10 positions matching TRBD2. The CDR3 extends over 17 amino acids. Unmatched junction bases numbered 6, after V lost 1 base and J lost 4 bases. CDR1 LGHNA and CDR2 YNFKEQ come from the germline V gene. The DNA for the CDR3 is TGTGCCAGCAGCCAAGCTAAGCGGGAGGGCCTCACCGGGGAGCTGTTTTTT. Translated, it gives CASSQAKREGLTGELFF.

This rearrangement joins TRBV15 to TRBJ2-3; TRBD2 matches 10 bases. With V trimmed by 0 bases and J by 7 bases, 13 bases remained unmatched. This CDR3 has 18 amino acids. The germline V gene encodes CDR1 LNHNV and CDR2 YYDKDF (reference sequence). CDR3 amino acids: CATSRDVSRTSGLNTQYF. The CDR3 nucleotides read TGTGCCACCAGCAGAGATGTCTCCAGGACTAGCGGTTTAAATACGCAGTATTTT.

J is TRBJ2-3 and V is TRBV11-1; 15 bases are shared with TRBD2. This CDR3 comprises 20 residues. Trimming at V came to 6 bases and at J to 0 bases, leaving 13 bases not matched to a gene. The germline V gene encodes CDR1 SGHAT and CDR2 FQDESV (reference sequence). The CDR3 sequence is CASSPRRTSGGETSTDTQYF. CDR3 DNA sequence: TGTGCCAGCAGTCCCCGACGGACTAGCGGGGGGGAGACTAGCACAGATACGCAGTATTTT.

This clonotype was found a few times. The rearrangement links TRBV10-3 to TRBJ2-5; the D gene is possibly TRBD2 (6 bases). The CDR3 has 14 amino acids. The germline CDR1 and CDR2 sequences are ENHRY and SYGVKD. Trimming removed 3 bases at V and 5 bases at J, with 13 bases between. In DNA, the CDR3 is TGTGCCATCAGTGAACCCAGGGCGGGGGAGACCCAGTACTTC. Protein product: CAISEPRAGETQYF.

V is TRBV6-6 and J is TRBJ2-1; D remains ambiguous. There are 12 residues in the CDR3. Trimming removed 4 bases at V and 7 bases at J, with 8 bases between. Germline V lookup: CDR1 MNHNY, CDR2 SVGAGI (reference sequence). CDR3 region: CASSWETNEQFF. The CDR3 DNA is TGTGCCAGCAGTTGGGAAACAAATGAGCAGTTCTTC.

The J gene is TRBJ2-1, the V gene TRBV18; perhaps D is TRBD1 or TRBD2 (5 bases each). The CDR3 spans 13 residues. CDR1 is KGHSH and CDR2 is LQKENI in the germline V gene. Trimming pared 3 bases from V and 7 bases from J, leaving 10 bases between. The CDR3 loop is CASSPNGANEQFF. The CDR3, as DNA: TGTGCCAGCTCACCCAACGGGGCTAATGAGCAGTTCTTC.

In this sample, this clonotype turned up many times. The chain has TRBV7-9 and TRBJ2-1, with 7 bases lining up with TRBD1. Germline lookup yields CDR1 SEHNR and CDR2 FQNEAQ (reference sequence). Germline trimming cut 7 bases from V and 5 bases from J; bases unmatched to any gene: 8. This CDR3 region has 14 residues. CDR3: CASTQTGSHNEQFF. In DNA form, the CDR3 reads TGTGCCAGCACGCAGACAGGGTCCCACAATGAGCAGTTCTTC.

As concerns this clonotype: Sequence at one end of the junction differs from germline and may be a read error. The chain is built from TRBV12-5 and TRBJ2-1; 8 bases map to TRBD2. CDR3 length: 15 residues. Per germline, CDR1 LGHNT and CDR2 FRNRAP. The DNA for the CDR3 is TGTGCTAGTGGTTTGAGCGGGAGCGGATACAATAAGCAGTTCTTC. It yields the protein CASGLSGSGYNKQFF.

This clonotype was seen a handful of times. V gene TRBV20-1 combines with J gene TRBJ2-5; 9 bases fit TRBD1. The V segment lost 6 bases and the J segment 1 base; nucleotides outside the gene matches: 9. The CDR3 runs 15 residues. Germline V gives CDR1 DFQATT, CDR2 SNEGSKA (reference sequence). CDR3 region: CSAPSQGAIQETQYF. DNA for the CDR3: TGCAGTGCACCGTCACAGGGGGCGATCCAAGAGACCCAGTACTTC.

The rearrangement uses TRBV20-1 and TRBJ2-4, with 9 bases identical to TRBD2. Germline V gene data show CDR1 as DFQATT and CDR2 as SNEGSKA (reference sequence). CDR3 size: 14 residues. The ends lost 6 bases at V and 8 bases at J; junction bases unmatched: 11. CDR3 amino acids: CSAQLAGVSDIQYF. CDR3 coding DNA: TGCAGTGCCCAGTTAGCGGGAGTGTCGGACATTCAGTACTTC.

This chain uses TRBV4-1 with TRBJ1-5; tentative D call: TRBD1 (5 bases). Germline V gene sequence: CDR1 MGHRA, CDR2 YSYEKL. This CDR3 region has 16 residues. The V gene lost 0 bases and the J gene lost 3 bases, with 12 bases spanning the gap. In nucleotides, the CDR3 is TGCGCCAGCAGCCAAGAAGAGGTCAGGGTCAATCAGCCCCAGCATTTT. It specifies CASSQEEVRVNQPQHF.